The source of this T cell receptor (beta chain) is a study of read filtering for tumor transcriptome and immune sequencing. Whole-study context: RNA-seq yielded only roughly 75 to 1273 TCR reads, IR-seq about 4 to 10.27 million.

Molecular barcoded adaptors covering alpha/delta and beta/gamma chains were used on approximately 400 ng RNA. TCRdb independently ran MiXCR on the reads; one entry per CDR3 protein. The sample includes roughly 69,000 distinct CDR3 sequences, about 15% of them seen just once. Trimming took off 7 bases at V and 5 bases at J, with 15 bases between the two ends. In germline, CDR1 is DFQATT, CDR2 SNEGSKA (reference sequence). The CDR3 spans 13 residues. In regard to this clonotype: This may be a read error: a much more frequent sequence differs by one nucleotide.

The V and J genes are TRBV20-1 and TRBJ1-5; possibly TRBD1 for D (5 bases). The material sequenced was a population of CD138-negative cells sorted from bone marrow. The receptor was isolated from a donor aged 40 or older with multiple myeloma. In DNA, the CDR3 is TGCAGTGTATGCCAGGGTCGTGATCAGCCCCAGCATTTT. Protein: CSVCQGRDQPQHF.